These T cell receptor beta chains were read from a single sample in a study of graft-versus-host responses after intestinal transplantation. Their cognate antigens are unknown. Produced via immunoSEQ multiplex PCR; TCRdb's table is partial and in-frame only. Here the sample spans 130,000 to 150,000 clones, over 90% being singletons. The sample in question was unstimulated CD4+ T cells sorted from spleen or lymph node cells, obtained before intestinal transplant. Receptors were obtained from a human donor who received an intestinal transplant. Both conserved end residues are part of each CDR3. Each record gives: CDR3 length, V gene, J gene, clone size, D gene, CDR3 DNA, CDR3 protein. A D gene is named only where the DNA matches it firmly. Clone size appears in some rows only: once, few, many, or a class for an expanded clone.

length: 14
V: TRBV11-3
J: TRBJ2-1
size: once
D: .
DNA: TGTGCCAGCAGCTCACAGCCGGACTACAATGAGCAGTTCTTC
CDR3: CASSSQPDYNEQFF

length: 14
V: TRBV6-1
J: TRBJ2-3
size: .
D: .
DNA: TGTGCCAGCAGGGTAGGATCGGCGTGGGATACGCAGTATTTT
CDR3: CASRVGSAWDTQYF

length: 16
V: TRBV5-6
J: TRBJ1-1
size: once
D: .
DNA: TGTGCCAGCAGCTTACGAGGCCTGGACAGAAACACTGAAGCTTTCTTT
CDR3: CASSLRGLDRNTEAFF

length: 13
V: TRBV19
J: TRBJ1-3
size: .
D: .
DNA: TGTGCCAGTAGTCCAGAGAGTGGAAACACCATATATTTT
CDR3: CASSPESGNTIYF

length: 14
V: TRBV6-1
J: TRBJ1-2
size: .
D: .
DNA: TGTGCCAGCAGTGAAGTGGAGGCTAACTATGGCTACACCTTC
CDR3: CASSEVEANYGYTF

length: 14
V: TRBV30
J: TRBJ2-7
size: .
D: TRBD1
DNA: TGTGCCTGGAATTCGGGACAGGGTGGCCAAGGGGAGTACTTC
CDR3: CAWNSGQGGQGEYF

length: 14
V: TRBV28
J: TRBJ2-7
size: .
D: .
DNA: TGTGCCAGCACCCCCTCAGGGTTTTCCTACGAGCAGTACTTC
CDR3: CASTPSGFSYEQYF

length: 15
V: TRBV28
J: TRBJ2-7
size: .
D: TRBD2
DNA: TGTGCCAGCAGTTTCTGGCGGGAGGGTGGGGACGAGCAGTACTTC
CDR3: CASSFWREGGDEQYF

length: 15
V: TRBV5-1
J: TRBJ2-7
size: .
D: .
DNA: TGCGCCAGCAGTGGGGCGACAGGAGAGAACTACGAGCAGTACTTC
CDR3: CASSGATGENYEQYF

length: 15
V: TRBV5-6
J: TRBJ1-4
size: .
D: .
DNA: TGTGCCAGCGGCCACCCCCGGGACGGGAGTGAAAAACTGTTTTTT
CDR3: CASGHPRDGSEKLFF

length: 14
V: TRBV5-1
J: TRBJ2-3
size: .
D: .
DNA: TGCGCCAGCAGCTTGGGGGTGAGCACAGATACGCAGTATTTT
CDR3: CASSLGVSTDTQYF

length: 17
V: TRBV7-6
J: TRBJ2-5
size: .
D: TRBD1
DNA: TGTGCCAGCAGCTTAGACGTTCCCGGGACAGGGAGGTTGGCCCAGTACTTC
CDR3: CASSLDVPGTGRLAQYF

length: 12
V: TRBV19
J: TRBJ1-6
size: .
D: .
DNA: TGTGCCAGTAGGGAAATTAATTCACCCCTCCACTTT
CDR3: CASREINSPLHF

length: 14
V: TRBV28
J: TRBJ1-1
size: .
D: .
DNA: TGTGCCAGCAGTTTCAGGGGAGCGAACACTGAAGCTTTCTTT
CDR3: CASSFRGANTEAFF

length: 14
V: TRBV25-1
J: TRBJ1-5
size: .
D: .
DNA: TGTGCCAGCAGTGAATCTGGGGGGAATCAGCCCCAGCATTTT
CDR3: CASSESGGNQPQHF

length: 18
V: TRBV5-1
J: TRBJ1-3
size: .
D: .
DNA: TGCGCCAGCAGCTTGGCCGGGCAGGCTCCACTCTCTGGAAACACCATATATTTT
CDR3: CASSLAGQAPLSGNTIYF

length: 14
V: TRBV9
J: TRBJ2-5
size: few
D: .
DNA: TGTGCCAGCAGCGTAGAAACGTTTGGAGAGACCCAGTACTTC
CDR3: CASSVETFGETQYF

length: 15
V: TRBV19
J: TRBJ2-5
size: .
D: .
DNA: TGTGCCAGTAGTATGGGGGGAAAGGGTCAAGAGACCCAGTACTTC
CDR3: CASSMGGKGQETQYF

length: 13
V: TRBV29-1
J: TRBJ2-1
size: .
D: TRBD2
DNA: TGCAGCGTTGATCCAGGCAGGGAGGGGAAGCAGTTCTTC
CDR3: CSVDPGREGKQFF

length: 15
V: TRBV19
J: TRBJ2-2
size: once
D: .
DNA: TGTGCCAGTAGTATAGCGCGGACGGGCACCGGGGAGCTGTTTTTT
CDR3: CASSIARTGTGELFF

length: 18
V: TRBV14
J: TRBJ2-1
size: .
D: TRBD2
DNA: TGTGCCAGCAGCAGCTACCCTAGCGGGAGAATTGGTGGGGGTGAGCAGTTCTTC
CDR3: CASSSYPSGRIGGGEQFF

length: 13
V: TRBV6-1
J: TRBJ2-1
size: .
D: .
DNA: TGTGCCAGCAGTGAAGGCGGGTACAATGAGCAGTTCTTC
CDR3: CASSEGGYNEQFF

length: 12
V: TRBV28
J: TRBJ1-2
size: .
D: .
DNA: TGTGCCAGCAGTAGAGCTGACTATGGCTACACCTTC
CDR3: CASSRADYGYTF

length: 14
V: TRBV19
J: TRBJ2-3
size: .
D: TRBD1
DNA: TGTGCCAGTAGTATCCCGGACAGGGGAGATACGCAGTATTTT
CDR3: CASSIPDRGDTQYF

length: 14
V: TRBV6-5
J: TRBJ2-7
size: .
D: .
DNA: TGTGGAACGTCAACAGGGCACTCCTCCTACGAGCAGTACTTC
CDR3: CGTSTGHSSYEQYF

length: 19
V: TRBV5-3
J: TRBJ2-3
size: .
D: TRBD1
DNA: TGTGCCAGAAGAAGGGGCCAGGGGACAGCCCAAACTAGCACAGATACGCAGTATTTT
CDR3: CARRRGQGTAQTSTDTQYF

length: 15
V: TRBV7-8
J: TRBJ2-7
size: .
D: TRBD1
DNA: TGTGCCAGCAGCGAACAGGGGGCGATGACCTACGAGCAGTACTTC
CDR3: CASSEQGAMTYEQYF

length: 14
V: TRBV21-1
J: TRBJ2-7
size: .
D: .
DNA: TGTGCCAGCAGCCAAAAGGGGGATGCCTACGAGCAGTACTTC
CDR3: CASSQKGDAYEQYF

length: 16
V: TRBV28
J: TRBJ1-4
size: once
D: .
DNA: TGTGCCAGCAGTCTGACCCGTGTAGCAACTAATGAAAAACTGTTTTTT
CDR3: CASSLTRVATNEKLFF

length: 14
V: TRBV5-1
J: TRBJ2-7
size: .
D: .
DNA: TGCGCCAGCAGCTTGGAGACAGGATCTTACGAGCAGTACTTC
CDR3: CASSLETGSYEQYF

length: 16
V: TRBV2
J: TRBJ1-1
size: .
D: .
DNA: TGTGCCAGCACTCTGAACCCTTTCTCAGTGAACACTGAAGCTTTCTTT
CDR3: CASTLNPFSVNTEAFF

length: 16
V: TRBV7-2
J: TRBJ1-3
size: .
D: .
DNA: TGTGCCAGCAGCTTAGTGGCGGGGGTCGAGGGGAACACCATATATTTT
CDR3: CASSLVAGVEGNTIYF

length: 15
V: TRBV7-3
J: TRBJ2-3
size: .
D: TRBD2
DNA: TGTGCCAGCAGCTCTAGCGGGAGCTATACAGATACGCAGTATTTT
CDR3: CASSSSGSYTDTQYF

length: 13
V: TRBV7-9
J: TRBJ2-7
size: .
D: .
DNA: TGTGCCAGCAGCTTAGCGGGGCTTTACGAGCAGTACTTC
CDR3: CASSLAGLYEQYF

length: 19
V: TRBV5-1
J: TRBJ2-1
size: .
D: TRBD2
DNA: TGCGCCAGCAGCTTGAATCGGGCTAGCGGGAACCGCTCCTACAATGAGCAGTTCTTC
CDR3: CASSLNRASGNRSYNEQFF

length: 16
V: TRBV19
J: TRBJ2-3
size: .
D: .
DNA: TGTGCCAGTAGTATAGGAGGGGACACCCGCACAGATACGCAGTATTTT
CDR3: CASSIGGDTRTDTQYF

length: 15
V: TRBV6-6
J: TRBJ2-7
size: .
D: .
DNA: TGTGCCAGCAGTTTCGCCCGAGGGGGGGGCCACGAGCAGTACTTC
CDR3: CASSFARGGGHEQYF

length: 14
V: TRBV19
J: TRBJ1-2
size: .
D: .
DNA: TGTGCCAGTAGTAGCCCTACGACGGCCTTTGGCTACACCTTC
CDR3: CASSSPTTAFGYTF

length: 14
V: TRBV2
J: TRBJ2-1
size: .
D: TRBD2
DNA: TGTGCCAGCAACCCTAGCGGGAGAGGCAATGAGCAGTTCTTC
CDR3: CASNPSGRGNEQFF

length: 14
V: TRBV19
J: TRBJ2-5
size: .
D: .
DNA: TGTGCCAGTAGTCTAATCGACCCCCGGGGAACCCAGTACTTC
CDR3: CASSLIDPRGTQYF

length: 10
V: TRBV21-1
J: TRBJ2-7
size: .
D: .
DNA: TGTGCCAGCCCCCACTACGAGCAGTACTTC
CDR3: CASPHYEQYF

length: 15
V: TRBV7-3
J: TRBJ2-3
size: .
D: .
DNA: TGTGCCAGCAGCTTAGAGCGAGCAAATGCAGATACGCAGTATTTT
CDR3: CASSLERANADTQYF

length: 14
V: TRBV9
J: TRBJ1-1
size: .
D: .
DNA: TGTGCCAGCAGCGCGGTCGAAAGGAACACTGAAGCTTTCTTT
CDR3: CASSAVERNTEAFF

length: 17
V: TRBV27
J: TRBJ2-2
size: .
D: TRBD2
DNA: TGTGCCAGCAGTTTAAGTGGTGCTAGCGGGAGTCCCGGGGAGCTGTTTTTT
CDR3: CASSLSGASGSPGELFF

length: 15
V: TRBV11-3
J: TRBJ2-3
size: few
D: TRBD2
DNA: TGTGCCAGCAGCACCGGGACTAGCGGGAGTGATACGCAGTATTTT
CDR3: CASSTGTSGSDTQYF